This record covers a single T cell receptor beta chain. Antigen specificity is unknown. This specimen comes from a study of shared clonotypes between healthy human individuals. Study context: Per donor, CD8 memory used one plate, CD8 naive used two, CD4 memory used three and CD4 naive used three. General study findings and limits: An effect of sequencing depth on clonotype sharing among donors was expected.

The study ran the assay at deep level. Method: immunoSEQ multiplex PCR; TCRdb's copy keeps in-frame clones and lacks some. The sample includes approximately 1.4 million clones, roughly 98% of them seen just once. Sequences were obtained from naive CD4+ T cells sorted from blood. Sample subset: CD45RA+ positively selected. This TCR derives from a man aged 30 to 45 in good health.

CDR3 nucleotides: TGCGCCAGCAGCCAAGCCCCCGGGACTTCTAGCACAGATACGCAGTATTTT. Translation: CASSQAPGTSSTDTQYF. The chain couples TRBV4-3 to TRBJ2-3; TRBD2 is a possible D gene (6 bases). Germline V gives CDR1 LGHNA, CDR2 YSLEER. Deletions cut 1 base from V and 0 bases from J, with 14 bases between. The CDR3 consists of 17 residues.